The clone carrying this T cell receptor beta chain has ten or more counts. Its antigen is currently unknown. The sample comes from a study of regulatory T cells in long-lasting Graves disease. Overall study: New Graves' disease cases had less than 3 months of antithyroid drugs. Study-wide results and limits: Newly diagnosed disease favored TRBV20-1 and TRBJ2-1 over persistent disease.

Germline CDR1 and CDR2: SGHNT and YENEEA. Trimming took 5 bases from V and 7 from J, leaving 8 bases between them. This CDR3 is 12 amino acids long. Arm-PCR of CDR3 regions and iRepertoire HTBI primers were used to build TCR beta libraries. TCRdb reanalysed the multiplex PCR reads using MiXCR and keeps one entry per CDR3 protein. The top ten clones hold approximately 12% of a sample with some 220,000 distinct CDR3 sequences, roughly 19% of them seen once. Time point defined: newly diagnosed GD, antithyroid drugs for less than 3 months. Preparation of the TCR library used RNA extracted from PBMCs. Patients hailed from an endocrinology department in Xi'an, China. This same sample was also taken into another study, of T cells in Graves' hyperthyroidism and ophthalmopathy.

The receptor comes from a woman between 25 and 40 years old with Graves disease. The V call is TRBV11-3, the J call TRBJ1-4; TRBD1 is a possible D gene (5 bases). Material: peripheral blood mononuclear cells (PBMCs), obtained at new diagnosis, from a patient treated with antithyroid drugs. The CDR3 spells CASSPRGEKLFF. The CDR3 bases are TGTGCCAGCAGCCCAAGGGGTGAAAAACTGTTTTTT. The variable domain in full, with the rest retrieved from reference TRBV11-3 and TRBJ1-4, is EAGVVQSPRYKIIEKKQPVAFWCNPISGHNTLYWYLQNLGQGPELLIRYENEEAVDDSQLPKDRFSAERLKGVDSTLKIQPAELGDSAVYLCASSPRGEKLFFGSGTQLSVL.